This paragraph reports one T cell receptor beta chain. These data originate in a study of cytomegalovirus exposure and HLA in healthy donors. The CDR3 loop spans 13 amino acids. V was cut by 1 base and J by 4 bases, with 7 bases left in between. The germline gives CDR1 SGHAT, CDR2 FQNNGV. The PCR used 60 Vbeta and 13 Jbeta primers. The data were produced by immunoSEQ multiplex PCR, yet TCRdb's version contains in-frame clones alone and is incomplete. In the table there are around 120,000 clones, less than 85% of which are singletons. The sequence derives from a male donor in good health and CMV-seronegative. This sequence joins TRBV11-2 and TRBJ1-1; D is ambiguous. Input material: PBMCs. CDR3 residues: CASSLGTSTEAFF. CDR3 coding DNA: TGTGCCAGCAGCTTAGGAACAAGCACTGAAGCTTTCTTT. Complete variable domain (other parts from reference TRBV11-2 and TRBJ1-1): EAGVAQSPRYKIIEKRQSVAFWCNPISGHATLYWYQQILGQGPKLLIQFQNNGVVDDSQLPKDRFSAERLKGVDSTLKIQPAKLEDSAVYLCASSLGTSTEAFFGQGTRLTVV.